This T cell receptor (beta chain) was sequenced in a study of blood T cell repertoires in COVID-19. Study-level information: Samples came from the United States, Italy and Spain, spanning acute and convalescent COVID-19.

The assay was immunoSEQ multiplex PCR, and TCRdb's table has in-frame clones only and misses some. The sample holds tens of thousands of clones, roughly 80% seen once. Germline V gene sequence: CDR1 SGHRS, CDR2 YFSETQ. The V and J ends lost 4 bases and 4 bases, in that order; junction bases with no gene match: 11. The CDR3 extends over 17 amino acids. The specimen was peripheral blood. This clonotype originated in a woman between 65 and 79 years old with acute or convalescent COVID-19. The chain employs TRBV5-1 and TRBJ2-5; TRBD2 agrees at 12 bases. The CDR3, as DNA: TGCGCCAGCAGCCCCGGGCTAGCGGGGGGGCGACGAGAGACCCAGTACTTC. Translating it yields CASSPGLAGGRRETQYF.